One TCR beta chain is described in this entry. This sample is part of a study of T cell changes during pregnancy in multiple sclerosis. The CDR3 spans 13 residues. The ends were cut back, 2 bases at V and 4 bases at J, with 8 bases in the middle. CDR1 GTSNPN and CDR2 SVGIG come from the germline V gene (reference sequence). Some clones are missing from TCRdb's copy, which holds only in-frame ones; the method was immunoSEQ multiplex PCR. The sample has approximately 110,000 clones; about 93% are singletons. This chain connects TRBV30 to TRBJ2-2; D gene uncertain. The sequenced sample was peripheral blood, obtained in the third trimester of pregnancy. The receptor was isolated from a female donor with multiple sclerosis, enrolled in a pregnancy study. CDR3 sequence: CAWSPMATGELFF. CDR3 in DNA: TGTGCCTGGAGTCCCATGGCCACCGGGGAGCTGTTTTTT. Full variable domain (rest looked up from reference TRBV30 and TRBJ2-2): SQTIHQWPATLVQPVGSPLSLECTVEGTSNPNLYWYRQAAGRGLQLLFYSVGIGQISSEVPQNLSASRPQDRQFILSSKKLLLSDSGFYLCAWSPMATGELFFGEGSRLTVL.